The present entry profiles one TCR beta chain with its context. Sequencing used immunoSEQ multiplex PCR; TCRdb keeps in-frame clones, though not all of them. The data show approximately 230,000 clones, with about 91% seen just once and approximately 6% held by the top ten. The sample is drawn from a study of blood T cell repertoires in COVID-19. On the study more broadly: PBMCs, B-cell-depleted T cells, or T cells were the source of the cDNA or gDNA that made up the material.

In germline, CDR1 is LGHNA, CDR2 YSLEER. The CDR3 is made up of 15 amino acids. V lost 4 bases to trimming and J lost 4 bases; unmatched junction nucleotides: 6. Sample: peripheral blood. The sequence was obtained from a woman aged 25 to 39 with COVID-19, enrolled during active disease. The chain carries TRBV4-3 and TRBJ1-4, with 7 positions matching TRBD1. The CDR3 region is CASSPGDRDNEKLFF. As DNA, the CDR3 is TGCGCCAGCAGCCCTGGGGACAGAGATAATGAAAAACTGTTTTTT.